In its sample, the clone carrying this T cell receptor beta chain was seen a few times. The data were obtained in a study of T-cell memory formation after mild COVID-19. Trimming stripped 6 bases from V and 1 base from J, with 16 bases between. The CDR3 runs to 16 residues. TCRdb analysed the 5' RACE reads with MiXCR anew, one entry per CDR3 protein. The data show about 270,000 distinct CDR3 sequences, 15% seen once. The chain uses TRBV12-3 or TRBV12-4 and TRBJ1-5; tentative D call: TRBD1 (6 bases). The sample was PBMCs or a T cell subset sorted from them (not recorded which). This clonotype was sampled from an adult woman who had mild COVID-19 (a few samples of this study predate the infection). Cell type and time point are not known. CDR3 sequence reads: CASRPDAGVSNQPQHF. The CDR3 DNA reads as TGTGCCAGCAGGCCTGACGCAGGGGTGAGCAATCAGCCCCAGCATTTT.